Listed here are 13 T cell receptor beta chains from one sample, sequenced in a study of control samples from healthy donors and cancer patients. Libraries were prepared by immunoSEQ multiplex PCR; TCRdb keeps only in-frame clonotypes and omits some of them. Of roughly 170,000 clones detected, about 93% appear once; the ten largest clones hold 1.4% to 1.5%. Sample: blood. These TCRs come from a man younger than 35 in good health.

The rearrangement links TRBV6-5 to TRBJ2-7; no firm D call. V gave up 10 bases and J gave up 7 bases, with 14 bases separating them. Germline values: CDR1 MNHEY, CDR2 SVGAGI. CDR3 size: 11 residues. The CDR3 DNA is TGTGCCACCCGGTTCCTTTGGGAGCAGTACTTC. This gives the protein CATRFLWEQYF.

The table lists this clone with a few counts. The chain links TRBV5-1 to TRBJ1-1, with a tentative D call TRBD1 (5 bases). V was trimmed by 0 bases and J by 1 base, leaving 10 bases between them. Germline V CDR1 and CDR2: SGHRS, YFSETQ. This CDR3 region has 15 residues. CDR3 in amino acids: CASSLETGWNTEAFF. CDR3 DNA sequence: TGCGCCAGCAGCTTGGAAACAGGCTGGAACACTGAAGCTTTCTTT.

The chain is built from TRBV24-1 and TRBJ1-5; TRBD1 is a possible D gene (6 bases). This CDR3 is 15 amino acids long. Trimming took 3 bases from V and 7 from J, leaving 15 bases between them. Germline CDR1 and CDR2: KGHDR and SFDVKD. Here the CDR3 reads CATSDPGRTDQPQHF. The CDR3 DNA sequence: TGTGCCACCAGTGATCCTGGGAGGACAGACCAGCCCCAGCATTTT.

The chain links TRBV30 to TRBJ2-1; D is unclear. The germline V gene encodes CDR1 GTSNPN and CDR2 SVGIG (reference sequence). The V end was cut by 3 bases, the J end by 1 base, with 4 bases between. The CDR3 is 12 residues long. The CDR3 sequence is CAWRPSYNEQFF. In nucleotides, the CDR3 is TGTGCCTGGAGGCCATCCTACAATGAGCAGTTCTTC.

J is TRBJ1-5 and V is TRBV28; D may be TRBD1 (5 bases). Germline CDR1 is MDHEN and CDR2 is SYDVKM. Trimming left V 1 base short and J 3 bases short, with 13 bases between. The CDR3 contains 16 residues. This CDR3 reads CASSLLQGNLNQPQHF. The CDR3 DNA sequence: TGTGCCAGCAGTTTATTGCAGGGAAACCTCAATCAGCCCCAGCATTTT.

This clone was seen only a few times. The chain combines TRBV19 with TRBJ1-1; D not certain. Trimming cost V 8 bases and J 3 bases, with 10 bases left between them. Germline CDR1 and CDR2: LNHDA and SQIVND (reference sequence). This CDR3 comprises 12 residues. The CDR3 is CASASADTEAFF. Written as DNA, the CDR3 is TGTGCCAGTGCCAGCGCGGACACTGAAGCTTTCTTT.

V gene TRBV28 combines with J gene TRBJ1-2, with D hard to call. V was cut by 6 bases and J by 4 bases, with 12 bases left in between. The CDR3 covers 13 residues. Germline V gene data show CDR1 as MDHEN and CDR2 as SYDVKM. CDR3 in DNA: TGTGCCAGCAGCTCTCTCTCCATCTATGGCTACACCTTC. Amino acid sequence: CASSSLSIYGYTF.

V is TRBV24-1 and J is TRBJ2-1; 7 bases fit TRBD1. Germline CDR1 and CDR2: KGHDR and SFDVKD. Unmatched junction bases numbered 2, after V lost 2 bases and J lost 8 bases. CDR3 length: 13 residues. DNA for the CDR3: TGTGCCACCAGTGATTACAGGGGTGATGAGCAGTTCTTC. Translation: CATSDYRGDEQFF.

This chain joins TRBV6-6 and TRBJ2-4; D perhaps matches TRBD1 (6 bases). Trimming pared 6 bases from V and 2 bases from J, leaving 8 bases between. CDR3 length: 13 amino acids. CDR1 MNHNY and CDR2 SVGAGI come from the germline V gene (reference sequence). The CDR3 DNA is TGTGCCAGCAGCAGGGGTTCCAAAAACATTCAGTACTTC. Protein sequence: CASSRGSKNIQYF.

The DNA of the CDR3 is TGTGCTAGTTCCGGGACAGGGGAAGGAAACACCATATATTTT. Its translation: CASSGTGEGNTIYF. V is TRBV12-5 and J is TRBJ1-3; 10 bases are a match to TRBD1. The CDR3 contains 14 residues. CDR1 LGHNT and CDR2 FRNRAP come from the germline V gene. V lost 8 bases to trimming and J lost 4 bases; unmatched junction nucleotides: 5.

The CDR3 sequence: CASSQVGGFMNSPLHF. CDR3 in DNA: TGTGCCAGCAGCCAAGTAGGGGGGTTCATGAATTCACCCCTCCACTTT. The rearrangement links TRBV14 to TRBJ1-6; D is possibly TRBD1 (6 bases). The CDR3 contains 16 residues. The germline gives CDR1 SGHDN, CDR2 FVKESK. Trimming removed 1 base from V and 7 bases from J, with 14 bases in between.

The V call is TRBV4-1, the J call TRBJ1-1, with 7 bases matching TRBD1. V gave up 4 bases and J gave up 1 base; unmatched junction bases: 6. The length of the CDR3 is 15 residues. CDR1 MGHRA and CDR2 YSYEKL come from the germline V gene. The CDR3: CASSPWDRSNTEAFF. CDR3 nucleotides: TGCGCCAGCAGCCCGTGGGACAGATCGAACACTGAAGCTTTCTTT.

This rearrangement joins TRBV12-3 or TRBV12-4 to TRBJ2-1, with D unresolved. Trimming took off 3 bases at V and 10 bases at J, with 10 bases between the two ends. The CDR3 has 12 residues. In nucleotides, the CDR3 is TGTGCCAGCAGTTTCTCCCGGTTCGAGCAGTTCTTC. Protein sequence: CASSFSRFEQFF.